Below, 18 T cell receptor beta chains from the same sample are listed, as sequenced in a study of identical twins. TCRdb called the 5' RACE reads again in MiXCR, with one record for every CDR3 protein. The sample contains hundreds of thousands of distinct CDR3 sequences, 20% to 25% of which appear only once. The data also belong to a second study, concerning T cells expressing NK-cell markers.

What was sequenced was PBMCs. These receptors all stem from a woman younger than 30 in good health.

The chain combines TRBV7-2 with TRBJ2-4; 8 bases map to TRBD1. Germline CDR1 and CDR2: SGHTA and FQGNSA. Germline trimming cut 3 bases from V and 6 bases from J; bases unmatched to any gene: 4. The length of the CDR3 is 14 residues. The CDR3 DNA reads TGTGCCAGCAGCTTCTCACAGGGGGGAAACATTCAGTACTTC. Protein: CASSFSQGGNIQYF.

This sequence joins TRBV3-1 and TRBJ1-2; D is unclear. The CDR3 has 12 amino acids. Germline values: CDR1 LGHDT, CDR2 YNNKEL (reference sequence). CDR3 DNA: TGTGCAAGCCAGGAGATAAGTGGTGGCTACACCTTC. Translation: CASQEISGGYTF. Variable domain in full (rest from reference TRBV3-1 and TRBJ1-2): DTAVSQTPKYLVTQMGNDKSIKCEQNLGHDTMYWYKQDSKKFLKIMFSYNNKELIINETVPNRFSPKSPDKAHLNLHINSLELGDSAVYFCASQEISGGYTFGSGTRLTVV.

There are a few counts of this clonotype. V gene TRBV20-1 combines with J gene TRBJ2-1, with 8 bases that match TRBD2. The length of the CDR3 is 15 residues. The V gene's germline CDR1 is DFQATT and CDR2 SNEGSKA (reference sequence). With 6 bases clipped from V and 2 bases from J, the junction kept 9 bases outside the gene matches. CDR3 sequence (DNA): TGCAGTGCCTCCGAGGGTAGCGGGACCTACAATGAGCAGTTCTTC. Protein: CSASEGSGTYNEQFF.

This clonotype was detected ten times or more. The chain has TRBV3-1 and TRBJ2-3; 9 nucleotides line up with TRBD1. V was pared by 4 bases and J by 1 base, with 3 bases of the junction left unmatched. This CDR3 is built from 15 residues. Germline CDR1 and CDR2: LGHDT and YNNKEL (reference sequence). The CDR3 DNA is TGTGCCAGCAGCCGACAGGGGGGACGCACAGATACGCAGTATTTT. This gives the protein CASSRQGGRTDTQYF.

The genes are TRBV7-9 and TRBJ2-6, with 7 positions matching TRBD2. The ends lost 1 base at V and 2 bases at J; junction bases unmatched: 5. Germline loops: CDR1 SEHNR, CDR2 FQNEAQ (reference sequence). CDR3 size: 17 residues. CDR3 nucleotides: TGTGCCAGCAGCTTAGGGGCAGGGACTACTGGGGCCAACGTCCTGACTTTC. Amino acids: CASSLGAGTTGANVLTF.

This clonotype was picked up many times. With a much larger clone just one base away, this may be a read error. The chain uses TRBV29-1 and TRBJ1-1; unclear D gene. V was pared by 5 bases and J by 1 base, with 5 bases between. This CDR3 has 11 residues. The germline V gene encodes CDR1 SQVTM and CDR2 ANQGSEA. The CDR3 sequence: CSVPRNTEAFF. The CDR3 DNA follows: TGCAGCGTTCCCAGGAACACTGAAGCTTTCTTT.

The chain recombines TRBV12-3 or TRBV12-4 with TRBJ1-5; D call uncertain. Trimming removed 5 bases from V and 1 base from J, with 12 bases in between. The CDR3 contains 15 residues. CDR3 bases: TGTGCCAGCAGTGGACGGAGCTGGAGCAATCAGCCCCAGCATTTT. Its translation: CASSGRSWSNQPQHF.

The CDR3 reads CASSFPSSGNTGELFF. In nucleotides, the CDR3 is TGTGCCAGCAGCTTTCCCTCTAGCGGAAACACCGGGGAGCTGTTTTTT. The V and J genes are TRBV27 and TRBJ2-2, with 7 bases that match TRBD2. The CDR3 extends over 16 amino acids. V gave up 6 bases and J gave up 2 bases; unmatched junction bases: 9. Germline V gives CDR1 MNHEY, CDR2 SMNVEV (reference sequence).

This clonotype was counted between two and nine times. The CDR3 nucleotides are TGTGCCAGCAGTGACCAGATGGGTGAGCAGTTCTTC. The encoded protein is CASSDQMGEQFF. V is TRBV6-4 and J is TRBJ2-1; D gene unclear. The V end lost 2 bases, the J end lost 9 bases, and 8 bases lay between the germline ends. CDR1 and CDR2 (germline): MRHNA, SNTAGT. The CDR3 has 12 residues.

This clonotype was observed at least ten times. The rearrangement links TRBV12-3 or TRBV12-4 to TRBJ2-5; unclear D gene. V was trimmed by 3 bases and J by 5 bases, leaving 10 bases between them. CDR3 length: 13 residues. The DNA for the CDR3 is TGTGCCAGCAGTTTCGGGTTTCTGGAGACCCAGTACTTC. Its translation: CASSFGFLETQYF.

This clonotype appeared a few times. The chain's CDR3 is CSARDANQETQYF. DNA for the CDR3: TGCAGTGCTAGAGACGCCAACCAAGAGACCCAGTACTTC. This chain uses TRBV20-1 with TRBJ2-5; D remains unclear. The CDR3 contains 13 residues. Trimming took off 0 bases at V and 0 bases at J, with 5 bases between the two ends. Germline loops: CDR1 DFQATT, CDR2 SNEGSKA (reference sequence).

This clonotype was seen only a few times. The chain couples TRBV6-5 to TRBJ1-1, with D possibly TRBD1 on 5 matching bases. Germline CDR1 reads MNHEY; CDR2 reads SVGAGI. V was shortened by 2 bases and J by 4 bases, with 14 bases between the two germline ends. The CDR3 has 15 residues. Here the CDR3 DNA reads TGTGCCAGCAGTTACCTGCGGGGGAGCGGCACTGAAGCTTTCTTT. Its translation is CASSYLRGSGTEAFF.

The chain is built from TRBV6-5 and TRBJ2-4, with a weak D call TRBD2 (5 bases). Per germline, CDR1 MNHEY and CDR2 SVGAGI. The V gene lost 0 bases and the J gene lost 0 bases, with 9 bases spanning the gap. The CDR3 sequence is 16 residues long. This CDR3 is CASSYSLALAKNIQYF. The CDR3 DNA reads TGTGCCAGCAGTTACTCTCTAGCCCTAGCCAAAAACATTCAGTACTTC.

The rearrangement uses TRBV20-1 and TRBJ1-1; the D is unclear. CDR1 DFQATT and CDR2 SNEGSKA come from the germline V gene (reference sequence). This CDR3 is 13 amino acids long. V shed 5 bases and J shed 0 bases, with 10 bases lying between them. The CDR3 sequence is CSACVDMNTEAFF. The CDR3 nucleotides are TGCAGTGCTTGCGTAGACATGAACACTGAAGCTTTCTTT.

This chain connects TRBV2 to TRBJ2-1; the match to TRBD2 covers 11 bases. V shed 6 bases, J shed 4 bases, and the junction held 8 bases outside the gene matches. The CDR3 contains 16 residues. Germline V gives CDR1 SNHLY, CDR2 FYNNEI. CDR3 in DNA: TGTGCCAGCAGCATAGTAACTAGCGGGAGTTACAATGAGCAGTTCTTC. Its protein is CASSIVTSGSYNEQFF.

V is TRBV10-3 and J is TRBJ2-1; tentative D call: TRBD2 (6 bases). Germline values: CDR1 ENHRY, CDR2 SYGVKD. The V end lost 10 bases, the J end lost 6 bases, and 16 bases lay between the germline ends. This CDR3 is built from 13 residues. DNA of the CDR3: TGTGCCAGTAAGACGGGACTCGTCAATGAGCAGTTCTTC. Translation gives CASKTGLVNEQFF.

This clonotype has just a few counts. The V and J genes are TRBV20-1 and TRBJ2-7; D ambiguous. V lost 5 bases to trimming and J lost 3 bases, with 14 bases between them. The length of the CDR3 is 13 residues. The germline CDR1 and CDR2 sequences are DFQATT and SNEGSKA (reference sequence). Here the CDR3 reads CSAERVPGYEQYF. In DNA, the CDR3 is TGCAGTGCTGAACGGGTCCCGGGCTACGAGCAGTACTTC.

This clonotype has more than one count but fewer than ten. This chain uses TRBV11-2 with TRBJ2-1, with 8 positions matching TRBD2. Germline V gives CDR1 SGHAT, CDR2 FQNNGV. CDR3 length equals 15 residues. V was clipped by 1 base and J by 6 bases; unmatched bases: 5. The CDR3 bases are TGTGCCAGCAGCTTAGGAACGGGAGGGCCCAATGAGCAGTTCTTC. Its translation is CASSLGTGGPNEQFF.